This TCR beta chain originates from a study of T cell repertoires in ileal Crohn's disease (dated by TCRdb to the late 2010s). Regarding the study in general: The median duration of disease was roughly eight years, and at the time of surgery 35% to 45% of patients were active smokers. The study sequenced 150 to 200 mucosal samples from 57 patients, taken at several locations on the surgical specimen and at postoperative endoscopy. M6 samples consisted of neoterminal ileum biopsies collected during postoperative colonoscopy. Endoscopic postoperative recurrence was defined as a Rutgeerts score above i0. The study was conducted in parallel with a multicentre cohort that was designed to identify predictors of early endoscopic recurrence following ileocolonic resection. Every patient underwent surgery because of a complication, which was stricturing disease in approximately 61% of cases and penetrating disease in around 40%. Roughly half of the patients were given postoperative therapy, with ten to eleven receiving thiopurines and under 20 receiving anti-TNF agents. A prospective multicentre cohort supplied the 57 Crohn's disease patients whose TCR repertoires were analysed.

Approximately 550 nanograms of biopsy DNA per sample were submitted for commercial TCRB immunosequencing. A two-step, amplification bias-controlled multiplex PCR was used by Adaptive Biotechnology to amplify CDR3 regions from genomic DNA. The first PCR used primers for every V and J gene segment; the second PCR added barcodes and Illumina adapters. An Illumina instrument was used to sequence the CDR3 libraries. Per the original workflow: The analysis drew on both the pipelines supplied by the vendor and custom analysis of the raw data in R/Bioconductor running R version 3.3.0. Clonality, which ranges from 0 to 1, was calculated as the inverse of the normalised Shannon entropy across all productive clones. The repertoire share taken up by the top 100 clones defined high-frequency clones, and only clones that passed a 95% confidence test were kept. Repertoire diversity was measured with the Simpson index, and overlap between samples was measured with the Morisita-Horn index. TCRdb mirrors the immuneACCESS table, restricted to in-frame sequences. Some clones are absent from its copies; in checked studies, under half trace to an unresolved V gene, and the reason for the others is unknown. Clone size and V and J calls were adopted from that table, with D and trimming inferred from the DNA. Recorded for this sample are 15,000 to 20,000 clones; about three quarters of them occurred a single time. In total, the top ten clones hold about 4% of the sample.

Here is what the overall study found, with its caveats: Compared with CD4 T cells, sorted CD8 T cells held more high-frequency clones, which suggests that the mucosal expansions were mostly CD8. Endoscopic recurrence was linked to a higher percentage of high-frequency clones at surgery, and recurrence occurred in every patient whose clonality exceeded 26.8% (18/57). Compared with non-smokers, patients who were active smokers at surgery showed a significantly higher proportion of clonal expansions (around 24% vs 18%, p=0.02). Postoperative endoscopy timing varied within the first year after surgery, with a median delay of roughly seven months. Only a subgroup of patients, of unstated size, had mucosal CD4 and CD8 T cells sorted and sequenced.

CDR1 and CDR2 are drawn from the germline V gene: SGHTA, FQGNSA. Trimmed from V: 5 bases; trimmed from J: 5 bases; junction bases lacking a gene match: 9. The CDR3 spans 15 residues, from the cysteine through the phenylalanine. Only the CDR3 region is kept as DNA, spanning 45 bases read in frame from base 1. The sample's time point label, in plain terms: neoterminal ileum biopsy at postoperative endoscopy, about 6 months after surgery. To be eligible, patients had to be adults with ileal or ileocolonic Crohn's disease and an indication for ileocolonic resection. Whole ileal mucosal biopsies were kept frozen at -80 degrees C prior to DNA extraction. Genomic DNA was isolated from frozen whole biopsies using a TRizol-based method, and the DNA was quantified with a NanoDrop 2000 spectrophotometer. This clone appeared a single time. No cognate antigen has been identified for it. Nothing much larger sits one base from this clone, and base qualities are not available.

The specimen was ileal tissue. The source is an adult with Crohn's disease. The chain links TRBV7-2 with TRBJ1-2, and 9 junctional nucleotides match TRBD1. The DNA reads TGTGCCAGCAGCGCACGGGACAGGGCCTGGTATGGCTACACCTTC. Translated, it reads CASSARDRAWYGYTF.